This TCR beta chain was found in a study of molecular identifiers for immune sequencing clone quantification. J gave up 6 bases and V 8 bases, and 7 bases lay outside the gene matches. This CDR3 spans 13 amino acids. The bulk TCR libraries were made with methods described before and with listed TCR primers. TCRdb passed the PCR reads through MiXCR, listing each CDR3 protein once. The sample includes roughly 630,000 distinct CDR3 sequences, about 25% of them seen just once. J is TRBJ2-1 and V is TRBV12-3 or TRBV12-4; 7 positions agree with TRBD2. Input material: naive CD8+ T cells from blood, with Jurkat cell RNA spiked in. Noted subset: FACS-sorted CD8+CD4-CCR7+CD45RA+ naive T cells. The source is a human donor in good health. Some libraries in this study had Jurkat cell RNA spiked in. CDR3 protein: CASGLVEGNEQFF. CDR3 coding DNA: TGTGCCAGCGGACTAGTTGAAGGCAATGAGCAGTTCTTC.